The 7 T cell receptor beta chains below were found in one sample sequenced in a study of T cell changes during pregnancy in multiple sclerosis. The data were produced by immunoSEQ multiplex PCR, yet TCRdb's version contains in-frame clones alone and is incomplete. The sample holds 40,000 or so clones, about nine tenths seen once. Sequenced material: CD8+ T cells from peripheral blood mononuclear cells, taken before pregnancy. Receptors originate from a female donor with multiple sclerosis, enrolled in a pregnancy study.

The V gene is TRBV9, the J gene TRBJ1-2, with 9 bases identical to TRBD1. Germline lookup yields CDR1 SGDLS and CDR2 YYNGEE. The trim removed 3 bases at V and 4 bases at J, leaving 7 bases unmatched. There are 15 residues in the CDR3. In DNA, the CDR3 is TGTGCCAGCAGCGAGGGGACAGGGTTCGCCTATGGCTACACCTTC. Amino acid sequence: CASSEGTGFAYGYTF.

The V and J genes are TRBV29-1 and TRBJ1-3, with no clear D. Germline V gene sequence: CDR1 SQVTM, CDR2 ANQGSEA. The CDR3 extends over 16 amino acids. V lost 0 bases and J 0 bases, leaving 12 bases between the germline ends. Here the CDR3 DNA reads TGCAGCGTTGAAGATCCTAAGATAAGCTCTGGAAACACCATATATTTT. This sequence encodes CSVEDPKISSGNTIYF.

CDR3 sequence: CASSSGQGGTEAFF. DNA for the CDR3: TGCGCCAGCAGCTCTGGACAGGGAGGGACTGAAGCTTTCTTT. The chain has TRBV5-1 and TRBJ1-1, with 8 bases identical to TRBD1. Germline values: CDR1 SGHRS, CDR2 YFSETQ. The CDR3 totals 14 residues. After removal of 3 bases from V and 5 bases from J, the junction contained 6 bases not matched to a gene.

The sample holds a few counts of this clone. This rearrangement joins TRBV4-1 to TRBJ1-2, with TRBD1 identical over 11 bases. V lost 4 bases, J lost 3 bases, and 4 bases stayed unmatched. Germline values: CDR1 MGHRA, CDR2 YSYEKL. The CDR3 runs 15 residues. DNA for the CDR3: TGCGCCAGCAGCCTGGACAGGGGGCTTGACTATGGCTACACCTTC. This codes for CASSLDRGLDYGYTF.

The V gene is TRBV23-1, the J gene TRBJ1-3, with 7 positions matching TRBD1. TRBV23-1 is sorted into the ORF group, with uncertain function. Unmatched junction bases numbered 7, after V lost 0 bases and J lost 8 bases. The CDR3 sequence is 15 residues long. The CDR3 DNA reads as TGCGCCAGCAGTCAATCCGCCAGGGGGGTGGACACCATATATTTT. It encodes CASSQSARGVDTIYF.

The genes are TRBV11-2 and TRBJ2-7; TRBD1 aligns across 7 bases. V dropped 0 bases and J dropped 3; count of bases not matched to a gene: 5. Germline CDR1 reads SGHAT; CDR2 reads FQNNGV. The CDR3 runs to 15 residues. Written as DNA, the CDR3 is TGTGCCAGCAGCTTAGAAAGGGGACAGAGCTACGAGCAGTACTTC. Amino acids: CASSLERGQSYEQYF.

The CDR3 DNA sequence: TGTGCCAGCAGAAATAGCGGGAGGGCGGGTAGGGAGACCCAGTACTTC. It yields the protein CASRNSGRAGRETQYF. The rearrangement joins TRBV11-2 to TRBJ2-5; 11 nucleotides agree with TRBD2. The V segment lost 6 bases and the J segment 5 bases; nucleotides outside the gene matches: 11. The CDR3 loop spans 16 amino acids. Per germline, CDR1 SGHAT and CDR2 FQNNGV.